The source of this TCR beta chain is a study of vaccination and CD4 T cells after COVID-19. The Oncomine TCR Beta short-read assay sequenced DNA from cultured CD4+ T cells. Genomic DNA extraction was carried out from cultured CD4+ T cells. TCRdb used MiXCR to reprocess the PCR reads, holding one entry per CDR3 protein. Of 20,000 to 25,000 distinct CDR3 sequences in the sample, 46% were seen once. Time point given: late sampling 161 to 241 days after vaccination in three convalescent patients. The sample's treatment: approximately 9-day PBMC culture with coronavirus spike peptide pools or control peptides (ViraFEST assay). ViraFEST grew antigen-specific T cells using peptide pools, then sequenced TCRs. The culture of two million PBMCs per well included roughly 10 IU/ml IL-2 and about 9.9 ug/ml peptide pools. Germline-derived CDR1 and CDR2 are DFQATT and SNEGSKA (reference sequence). This CDR3 is built from 12 residues. The ends were cut back, 6 bases at V and 1 base at J, with 9 bases in the middle.

This clonotype has just a few counts. The antigen remains unidentified. The V call is TRBV20-1, the J call TRBJ1-1, with D possibly TRBD1 on 5 matching bases. Here the sequenced sample was CD4+ T cells from blood, cultured in vitro, taken about 7 months after SARS-CoV-2 vaccination. The receptor's source is a human donor who had recovered from COVID-19. Here the CDR3 reads CSATVGNTEAFF. The CDR3 bases are TGCAGTGCGACAGTAGGGAACACTGAAGCTTTCTTT.